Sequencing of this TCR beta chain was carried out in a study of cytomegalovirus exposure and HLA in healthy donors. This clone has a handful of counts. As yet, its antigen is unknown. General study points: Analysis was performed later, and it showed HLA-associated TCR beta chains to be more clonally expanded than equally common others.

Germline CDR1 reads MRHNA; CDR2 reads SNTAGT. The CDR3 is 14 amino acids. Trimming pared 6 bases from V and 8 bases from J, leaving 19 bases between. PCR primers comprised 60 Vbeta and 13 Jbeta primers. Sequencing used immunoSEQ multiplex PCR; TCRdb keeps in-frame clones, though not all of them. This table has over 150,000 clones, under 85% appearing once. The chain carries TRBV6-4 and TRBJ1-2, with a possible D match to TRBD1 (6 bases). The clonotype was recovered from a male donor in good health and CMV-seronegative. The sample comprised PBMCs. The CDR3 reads CASRQNGGARGYTF. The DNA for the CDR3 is TGTGCCAGCAGGCAAAATGGGGGGGCGCGCGGCTACACCTTC.